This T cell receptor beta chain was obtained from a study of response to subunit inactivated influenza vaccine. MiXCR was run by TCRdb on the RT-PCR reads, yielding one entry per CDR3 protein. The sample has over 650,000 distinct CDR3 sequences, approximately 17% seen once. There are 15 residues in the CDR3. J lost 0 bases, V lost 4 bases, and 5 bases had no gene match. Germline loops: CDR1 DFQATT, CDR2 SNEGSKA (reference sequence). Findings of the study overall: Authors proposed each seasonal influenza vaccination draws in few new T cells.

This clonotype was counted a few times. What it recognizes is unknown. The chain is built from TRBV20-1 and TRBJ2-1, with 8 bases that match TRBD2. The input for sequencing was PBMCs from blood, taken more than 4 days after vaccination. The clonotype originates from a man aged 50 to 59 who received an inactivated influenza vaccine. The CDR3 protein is CSATRSGSSYNEQFF. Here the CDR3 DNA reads TGCAGTGCTACCAGAAGCGGGAGCTCCTACAATGAGCAGTTCTTC.